The T cell receptor (beta chain) described here comes from a study of blood T cell repertoires in COVID-19. Across the study: The United States, Italy and Spain were the sources of the acute and convalescent COVID-19 samples. PBMCs, B-cell-depleted T cells, or T cells provided the cDNA or gDNA that made up the material.

Study processing details: Amplification of reference gene primers was used by the study to estimate nucleated cell counts. Generated by immunoSEQ multiplex PCR, the TCRdb table keeps only in-frame clones and is missing some. V and J calls and clone size are copied from that table; D and trimming were computed from the DNA. The sample shows about 170,000 clones, about 88% of them seen only once. Seattle participants joined during active infection and were tracked over time. V was pared by 3 bases and J by 5 bases, with 10 bases between. Germline assignment: CDR1 KGHSH and CDR2 LQKENI. The CDR3 is 13 amino acids.

Material: peripheral blood. This receptor was obtained from a man aged 55 to 69 with COVID-19, enrolled during active disease. The chain links TRBV18 to TRBJ1-1; D call uncertain. CDR3 loop: CASSPGIRTEAFF. The DNA for the CDR3 is TGTGCCAGCTCACCGGGCATCCGGACTGAAGCTTTCTTT.